These T cell receptor beta chains were read from a single sample in a study of blood T cell repertoires in COVID-19. Clones were read by immunoSEQ multiplex PCR, and TCRdb kept only the in-frame ones, dropping some. The sample yields 200,000 to 250,000 clones, about nine tenths seen once. Sequencing input: PBMCs or T cells enriched from blood (not recorded which). The source is a woman aged 40 to 49 with acute COVID-19. The CDR3 runs from the conserved cysteine through the conserved F or W. Fields, in order: J gene, V gene, CDR3 protein.

TRBJ1-1 | TRBV10-3 | CAISAGTAEAFF
TRBJ1-1 | TRBV7-2 | CASSPRTGQGNTEAFF
TRBJ1-5 | TRBV12-3/TRBV12-4 | CASRQTVDQPQHF
TRBJ2-3 | TRBV7-9 | CASSPRGRGGGSTDTQYF
TRBJ1-5 | TRBV19 | CASSIDRRGWSNQPQHF
TRBJ1-5 | TRBV6-5 | CASSVGGGNQPQHF
TRBJ2-5 | TRBV27 | CASSLLLQETQYF
TRBJ1-1 | TRBV28 | CASSLSLSPGQTNTEAFF
TRBJ1-6 | TRBV6-4 | CASRQTVNSPLHF
TRBJ1-1 | TRBV29-1 | CSVDGEAFF
TRBJ1-1 | TRBV6-5 | CASTGLMNTEAFF
TRBJ2-5 | TRBV18 | CASSLAKTETQYF
TRBJ1-1 | TRBV10-3 | CAISGDNRNTEAFF
TRBJ1-1 | TRBV11-2 | CASSSKDRADAEAFF
TRBJ1-6 | TRBV7-6 | CASSLAQGTGGQGSPLHF
TRBJ1-4 | TRBV7-9 | CASTRTENEKLFF
TRBJ1-1 | TRBV5-4 | CASSLADRGPEAFF
TRBJ1-2 | TRBV3-1/TRBV3-2 | CASEPGQGTRGYTF
TRBJ2-1 | TRBV7-3 | CASSSLAGGPYEQFF
TRBJ1-5 | TRBV5-4 | CASSLLQDTDYSNQPQHF
TRBJ2-2 | TRBV7-6 | CASSLLGGGNTGELFF
TRBJ2-2 | TRBV12-3/TRBV12-4 | CATDDRGAGELFF
TRBJ1-1 | TRBV27 | CASSPGQLNTEAFF
TRBJ1-5 | TRBV27 | CASSTGGAGRNQPQHF
TRBJ1-1 | TRBV18 | CASSPHRGVEGDTEAFF
TRBJ1-2 | TRBV19 | CASVETSYGYTF
TRBJ1-2 | TRBV7-9 | CASSPTGGDYGYTF
TRBJ1-1 | TRBV9 | CASSVEGQGATEAFF
TRBJ1-6 | TRBV7-9 | CASSPTPGLIHNSPLHF
TRBJ1-3 | TRBV25-1 | CASSGHRDPGNTIYF
TRBJ1-2 | TRBV19 | CASSIRQGYGYTF
TRBJ1-2 | TRBV27 | CASRGSSYGYTF
TRBJ1-1 | TRBV6-6 | CASSWTKAGGTEAFF
TRBJ1-1 | TRBV6-4 | CASSDSQANTEAFF
TRBJ1-4 | TRBV30 | CAWSYGQGGEKLFF